This is a list of T cell receptor beta chains from one sample in a study of T cells after yellow fever vaccination. TCRdb re-called the 5' RACE reads through MiXCR, storing one row per CDR3 protein. The sample shows some 390,000 distinct CDR3 sequences, approximately 5.7% of them seen only once. The input for sequencing was PBMCs, taken 5 days after the yellow fever booster vaccination. The receptor source for this set is a man aged 25-45 years who received the YFV17D yellow fever vaccine. Each CDR3 is given with its conserved first and last residue. The D gene is left open where the match is weak. Not every row has a clone size; where given, it reads once, few, many or a size class.

j_call,v_call,d_call,clone_size,cdr3_nt,cdr3_aa
TRBJ2-7,TRBV3-1,NA,many,TGTGCCAGCAGCCAACAACCAGGGGCGTGGGAGCAGTACTTC,CASSQQPGAWEQYF
TRBJ2-4,TRBV15,NA,many,TGTGCCACCAGCAGAGATTTCAGACTAGCCAAAAACATTCAGTACTTC,CATSRDFRLAKNIQYF
TRBJ2-3,TRBV7-2,NA,NA,TGTGCCAGCCACCAAGGCTACACAGATACGCAGTATTTT,CASHQGYTDTQYF
TRBJ2-5,TRBV20-1,TRBD2,many,TGCAGTGCTAGAGATCGCCGCGGGAGGGCCGGGGAGACCCAGTACTTC,CSARDRRGRAGETQYF
TRBJ2-3,TRBV6-5,NA,many,TGTGCCAGCAGTTACTTGCAGCACACAGATACGCAGTATTTT,CASSYLQHTDTQYF
TRBJ2-2,TRBV20-1,TRBD2,few,TGCAGTGCTAGTGGCCTGACTAGCGGGAGCGGGGAGCTGTTTTTT,CSASGLTSGSGELFF
TRBJ2-7,TRBV21-1,NA,many,TGTGCCAGCACCGAAAAGGGCCGTGGCCTGAAATACGAGCAGTACTTC,CASTEKGRGLKYEQYF
TRBJ2-2,TRBV29-1,NA,NA,TGCAGCGTAGTGGATGCGAACACCGGGGAGCTGTTTTTT,CSVVDANTGELFF
TRBJ2-3,TRBV7-3,NA,many,TGTGCCAGCAGCCAGACAGGTGGGGCGGATACGCAGTATTTT,CASSQTGGADTQYF
TRBJ2-4,TRBV29-1,NA,many,TGCAGCGTTGGCCTGGTAGGAAACATTCAGTACTTC,CSVGLVGNIQYF
TRBJ2-1,TRBV2,NA,many,TGTGCCAGCAGCCCCGGAAGAAATGAGCAGTTCTTC,CASSPGRNEQFF
TRBJ2-7,TRBV20-1,TRBD1,few,TGCAGTGCTCCCCGGGACAGGGGAACCGAGCAGTACTTC,CSAPRDRGTEQYF
TRBJ2-1,TRBV4-2,NA,many,TGTGCCAGCAGCCAAGATATCGCGGGGTCCTACAATGAGCAGTTCTTC,CASSQDIAGSYNEQFF
TRBJ2-5,TRBV5-1,TRBD2,many,TGCGCCAGCAGCTTGTTCGGGACTAGCGGGGAAGAGACCCAGTACTTC,CASSLFGTSGEETQYF
TRBJ2-1,TRBV7-8,TRBD2,NA,TGTGCCAGCAGCAAAGGACTAGCCTCCTCCTACAATGAGCAGTTCTTC,CASSKGLASSYNEQFF
TRBJ1-1,TRBV6-2/TRBV6-3,NA,many,TGTGCCAGCCGAGGTTACTTGAACACTGAAGCTTTCTTT,CASRGYLNTEAFF
TRBJ2-7,TRBV10-3,NA,few,TGTGCCATCAGTCAGTCGGGGAATCCCTACGAGCAGTACTTC,CAISQSGNPYEQYF
TRBJ1-1,TRBV10-3,TRBD1,few,TGTGCCATCAGTACACAGGGGCTGAACACTGAAGCTTTCTTT,CAISTQGLNTEAFF
TRBJ2-1,TRBV20-1,TRBD1,many,TGCAGTGCTAGCTTAGGACAGGGGTACGATGAGCAGTTCTTC,CSASLGQGYDEQFF
TRBJ2-2,TRBV7-2,TRBD2,few,TGTGCCAGCAGCAAACTAGCGGGAGGGCCCGGGGAGCTGTTTTTT,CASSKLAGGPGELFF